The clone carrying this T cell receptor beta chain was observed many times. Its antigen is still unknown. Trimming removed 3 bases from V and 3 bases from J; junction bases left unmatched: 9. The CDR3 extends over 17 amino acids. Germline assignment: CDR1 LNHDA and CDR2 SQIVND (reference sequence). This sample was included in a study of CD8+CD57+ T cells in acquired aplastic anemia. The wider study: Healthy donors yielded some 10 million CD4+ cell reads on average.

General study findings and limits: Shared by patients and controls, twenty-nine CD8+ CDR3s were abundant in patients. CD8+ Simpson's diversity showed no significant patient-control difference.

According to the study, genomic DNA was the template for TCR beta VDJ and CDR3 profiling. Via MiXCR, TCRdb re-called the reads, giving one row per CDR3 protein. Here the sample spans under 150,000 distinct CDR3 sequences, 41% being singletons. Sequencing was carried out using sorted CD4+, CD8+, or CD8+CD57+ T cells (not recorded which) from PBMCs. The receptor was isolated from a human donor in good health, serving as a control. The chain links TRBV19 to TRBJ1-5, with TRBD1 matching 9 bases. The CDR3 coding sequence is TGTGCCAGTAGTATCCTCACCGGGACAGGGAACAATCAGCCCCAGCATTTT. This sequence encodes CASSILTGTGNNQPQHF.